This TCR beta chain was found in a study of blood T cell repertoires in COVID-19. On the study more broadly: Material from acute and convalescent COVID-19 was sourced from the United States, Italy and Spain.

Authors' methods: Reference gene primer amplification in the assay estimated nucleated cell counts. Repertoires were generated with immunoSEQ multiplex PCR, while TCRdb's copy carries only in-frame clones and drops some. V and J calls and clone size are given by that table; D and trimming were obtained from the DNA. Of 85,000 to 130,000 clones in the sample, roughly 86% are singletons; the top ten hold roughly 6.5%. Trimming stripped 7 bases from V and 8 bases from J, with 11 bases between. The CDR3 spans 10 residues. Germline-derived CDR1 and CDR2 are SQVTM and ANQGSEA. The rearrangement uses TRBV29-1 and TRBJ1-1; perhaps TRBD1 as D (5 bases). The TCR was taken from a woman aged 55 to 70 with acute or convalescent COVID-19. Sequenced input: peripheral blood. CDR3 sequence (DNA): TGCAGCGGAGAACAGGTGGAAGCTTTCTTT. It encodes CSGEQVEAFF.